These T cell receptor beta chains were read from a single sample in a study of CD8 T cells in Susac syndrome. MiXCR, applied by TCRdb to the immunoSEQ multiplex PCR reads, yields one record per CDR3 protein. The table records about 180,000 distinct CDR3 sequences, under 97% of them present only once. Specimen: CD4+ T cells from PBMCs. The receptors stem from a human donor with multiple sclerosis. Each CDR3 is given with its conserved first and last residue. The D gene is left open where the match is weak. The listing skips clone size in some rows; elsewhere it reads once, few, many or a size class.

TGTGCCTGGAGTGGCGGGACTGACTACTACGAGCAGTACTTC,CAWSGGTDYYEQYF,TRBJ2-7,-,-,TRBV30
TGTGCCTGGAGAAAGGCGGGGGGCTCAGATACGCAGTATTTT,CAWRKAGGSDTQYF,TRBJ2-3,TRBD2,-,TRBV30
TGTGCCAGCTCATCTTCAGGGGGCGCGAATGGCTACACCTTC,CASSSSGGANGYTF,TRBJ1-2,TRBD1,-,TRBV18
TGTGCCTGGACCCCCGGGACAGTTAATCAGCCCCAGCATTTT,CAWTPGTVNQPQHF,TRBJ1-5,TRBD1,-,TRBV30
TGTGCCAGCAGCGCCCGACTAGCGGGGGGTCAAGAGACCCAGTACTTC,CASSARLAGGQETQYF,TRBJ2-5,TRBD2,-,TRBV9
TGCAGTGCTACCACTAGCGGGGGGACACTGCCGGAGACCCAGTACTTC,CSATTSGGTLPETQYF,TRBJ2-5,TRBD2,-,TRBV20-1
TGTGCCTGGAACCTCAGGGGGCTTAACTATGGCTACACCTTC,CAWNLRGLNYGYTF,TRBJ1-2,TRBD1,-,TRBV30
TGTGCCAGCAGCTTATTACCGGGGGCGGACTATGGCTACACCTTC,CASSLLPGADYGYTF,TRBJ1-2,-,-,TRBV7-2
TGCAGTGCTAGCTCCGTGGTGGGCTATGGCTACACCTTC,CSASSVVGYGYTF,TRBJ1-2,-,-,TRBV20-1
TGTGCCAGCACCCACCCATCGGGGGGCAACACTGAAGCTTTCTTT,CASTHPSGGNTEAFF,TRBJ1-1,-,-,TRBV12-3/TRBV12-4
TGCGCCAGCAGCCAAGCCTTGACAGTCTCCTACGAGCAGTACTTC,CASSQALTVSYEQYF,TRBJ2-7,-,-,TRBV4-1
TGTGCCAGCAGCATTGGGACAACTCAAGAGACCCAGTACTTC,CASSIGTTQETQYF,TRBJ2-5,-,once,TRBV5-6
TGTGCCAGCTCACCACCGACGGGACCGAACACTGAAGCTTTCTTT,CASSPPTGPNTEAFF,TRBJ1-1,-,-,TRBV18
TGTGCCAGCAGTTTCCGAGTAGCGGGAAATTACAATGAGCAGTTCTTC,CASSFRVAGNYNEQFF,TRBJ2-1,TRBD2,-,TRBV12-3/TRBV12-4
TGTGCCAGCAGCTTAGCGCACGAGGCGGGGGGAGGAAGCACAGATACGCAGTATTTT,CASSLAHEAGGGSTDTQYF,TRBJ2-3,TRBD2,-,TRBV7-6
TGCGCCAGCAGAGAAGGACAGGTCATATCGAATTCACCCCTCCACTTT,CASREGQVISNSPLHF,TRBJ1-6,TRBD1,-,TRBV5-1
TGTGCCTGGAGTAGGGCTAGCGGGGGCCCTGAGCAGTACTTC,CAWSRASGGPEQYF,TRBJ2-7,TRBD2,-,TRBV30
TGTGCCACCAGCAGAGTAGAAACCTATAATTCACCCCTCCACTTT,CATSRVETYNSPLHF,TRBJ1-6,-,-,TRBV15
TGTGCCAGCACCATAAGCGGGGGAGCATACGAGCAGTACTTC,CASTISGGAYEQYF,TRBJ2-7,TRBD2,-,TRBV28
TGTGCCAGCAGGGAAATCGGGACTAGCGGGGTATACGAGCAGTACTTC,CASREIGTSGVYEQYF,TRBJ2-7,TRBD2,-,TRBV4-2
TGCGCCAGCAGGAACCTTGATGCGGGGAAGGCCTACGAGCAGTACTTC,CASRNLDAGKAYEQYF,TRBJ2-7,-,-,TRBV5-1
TGTGCCAGCAGCTTAACAGGGGTGAACACTGAAGCTTTCTTT,CASSLTGVNTEAFF,TRBJ1-1,TRBD1,once,TRBV7-8
TGTGCCAGCAACCCCTGGGGGGCTAATTCACCCCTCCACTTT,CASNPWGANSPLHF,TRBJ1-6,-,-,TRBV3-1
TGTGCCAGCACCCCTCAGGGACAGGGGTTCTCTGGGGCCAACGTCCTGACTTTC,CASTPQGQGFSGANVLTF,TRBJ2-6,TRBD1,once,TRBV27
TGTGCCAGCAGCTCCCCCGCGGCCGGGGGCTTCACTGAAGCTTTCTTT,CASSSPAAGGFTEAFF,TRBJ1-1,-,-,TRBV7-2
TGTGCCTGGAGTGTTTCATCGAACACTGAAGCTTTCTTT,CAWSVSSNTEAFF,TRBJ1-1,-,-,TRBV30
TGTGCCAGCAGCCCGTTGGGGGACAGGACGAACACTGAAGCTTTCTTT,CASSPLGDRTNTEAFF,TRBJ1-1,TRBD1,-,TRBV27
TGTGCCAGCAGCCCGGGACGGCCGAGCTCCTACAATGAGCAGTTCTTC,CASSPGRPSSYNEQFF,TRBJ2-1,-,-,TRBV7-6
TGTGCCAGCAGGGCCGCTAGCGGGAAGCAAGAGACCCAGTACTTC,CASRAASGKQETQYF,TRBJ2-5,TRBD2,-,TRBV12-3/TRBV12-4